The 10 T cell receptor beta chains in this list originate from one sample, sequenced in a study of blood T cell repertoires in COVID-19. The data were produced by immunoSEQ multiplex PCR, yet TCRdb's version contains in-frame clones alone and is incomplete. The top ten clones hold approximately 0.5% of a sample with 150,000 to 200,000 clones, around 90% of them seen once. The sequenced material came from peripheral blood. The receptors shown here come from a man aged 50 to 60 with acute or convalescent COVID-19.

For the CDR3, the DNA is TGTGCCAGTAGTATTTGGCTTCAAAATAGCAATCAGCCCCAGCATTTT. Protein: CASSIWLQNSNQPQHF. The V call is TRBV19, the J call TRBJ1-5, with D uncertain. Germline V gene lookup returns CDR1 LNHDA and CDR2 SQIVND (reference sequence). V was cut by 3 bases and J by 0 bases, with 12 bases left in between. CDR3 size: 16 residues.

This chain links TRBV13 with TRBJ2-7; 7 bases line up with TRBD1. This CDR3 contains 16 residues. V was pared by 2 bases and J by 2 bases, with 9 bases of the junction left unmatched. Germline loops: CDR1 PRHDT, CDR2 FYEKMQ (reference sequence). The CDR3 DNA reads as TGTGCCAGCAGCTTAACCCAGACAGGGTTCCCCTACGAGCAGTACTTC. Its protein is CASSLTQTGFPYEQYF.

The CDR3 nucleotides are TGTGCCAGCAGCCAAGATTGGGGCGGCCAAGAGACCCAGTACTTC. It translates to CASSQDWGGQETQYF. The genes are TRBV3-1 (or the pseudogene TRBV3-2) and TRBJ2-5, with a possible D match to TRBD1 (5 bases). The CDR3 spans 15 residues. The germline V and J ends were trimmed by 0 bases and 1 base, with 9 bases remaining between them. Looked up from germline, CDR1 is LGHDT and CDR2 is YNNKEL (reference sequence).

The chain employs TRBV4-1 and TRBJ2-1, with no clear D. The CDR3 has 18 amino acids. Germline lookup yields CDR1 MGHRA and CDR2 YSYEKL. Deletions cut 0 bases from V and 2 bases from J, with 17 bases between. The CDR3 DNA is TGCGCCAGCAGCCAAGATTTTTTAACAGAATCTACCTACAATGAGCAGTTCTTC. Its protein product is CASSQDFLTESTYNEQFF.

The V and J genes are TRBV11-2 and TRBJ2-1; 11 bases fit TRBD2. CDR1 is SGHAT and CDR2 is FQNNGV in the germline V gene. The trim removed 3 bases at V and 6 bases at J, leaving 1 base unmatched. The CDR3 has 14 residues. The CDR3 sequence is CASSFTSGGNEQFF. In DNA form, the CDR3 reads TGTGCCAGCAGCTTTACTAGCGGGGGCAATGAGCAGTTCTTC.

This sequence joins TRBV3-1 (or the pseudogene TRBV3-2) and TRBJ2-2, with TRBD2 identical over 11 bases. Germline CDR1 reads LGHDT; CDR2 reads YNNKEL (reference sequence). The CDR3 length is 15 residues. V dropped 4 bases and J dropped 6; count of bases not matched to a gene: 4. The CDR3 bases are TGTGCCAGCAGCCGTAGCGGGAGGGCCCCCGGGGAGCTGTTTTTT. Amino acids: CASSRSGRAPGELFF.

The chain couples TRBV29-1 to TRBJ1-1; D not certain. The V and J ends lost 0 bases and 1 base respectively, with 12 bases between them. This CDR3 has 15 amino acids. Germline V gene lookup returns CDR1 SQVTM and CDR2 ANQGSEA. CDR3: CSVEDQATQNTEAFF. For the CDR3, the DNA is TGCAGCGTTGAAGATCAGGCGACGCAGAACACTGAAGCTTTCTTT.

In its sample, this clone was seen once. The chain couples TRBV18 to TRBJ2-2; 9 bases match TRBD1. CDR3 length: 17 amino acids. CDR1 and CDR2 from the germline V gene are KGHSH and LQKENI. V gave up 3 bases and J gave up 6 bases; unmatched junction bases: 11. The CDR3 sequence: CASSPNTGQGWAGELFF. DNA for the CDR3: TGTGCCAGCTCACCTAACACGGGACAGGGCTGGGCCGGGGAGCTGTTTTTT.

For the CDR3, the DNA is TGTGCCGGCCGGACTACCTCCTACGAGCAGTACTTC. It specifies CAGRTTSYEQYF. This chain links TRBV27 with TRBJ2-7; TRBD2 is a possible D gene (6 bases). Germline assignment: CDR1 MNHEY and CDR2 SMNVEV (reference sequence). The CDR3 is made up of 12 amino acids. Trimming left V 11 bases short and J 0 bases short, with 11 bases between.

CDR3 sequence (DNA): TGTGCCAGCCGGGGCGGGGCTAGCGGTACCTACGAGCAGTACTTC. The encoded protein is CASRGGASGTYEQYF. The V and J genes are TRBV6-5 and TRBJ2-7, with 7 bases lining up with TRBD2. The V gene's germline CDR1 is MNHEY and CDR2 SVGAGI. The V segment lost 8 bases and the J segment 2 bases; nucleotides outside the gene matches: 12. The CDR3 is 15 amino acids.